Listed below are T cell receptor beta chains from one sample, sequenced in a study of OX40 agonist ivuxolimab in advanced cancers. TCRdb keeps only in-frame clones here, not all; method: immunoSEQ multiplex PCR. The sample carries 20,000 to 25,000 clones, 70% to 90% recorded once. This material consisted of CD4+ or CD8+ T cells sorted from blood, taken in a trial of the OX40 agonist ivuxolimab. The origin of the receptors is an adult with an advanced solid tumor such as melanoma, head and neck, liver or kidney cancer. CDR3s include the opening cysteine and the closing phenylalanine or tryptophan. A D gene is named only where the DNA matches it firmly. Not all rows give a size; the values are once, few, many and, for expanded clones, a class.

D: NA
J: TRBJ2-5
size: NA
V: TRBV6-5
DNA: TGTGCCAGCAGTTACTCGACGAACCAAGAGACCCAGTACTTC
CDR3: CASSYSTNQETQYF

D: TRBD2
J: TRBJ2-7
size: NA
V: TRBV11-1
DNA: TGTGCCAGCAGCTTAGGGGGAGGGGACTACGAGCAGTACTTC
CDR3: CASSLGGGDYEQYF

D: TRBD2
J: TRBJ2-7
size: NA
V: TRBV28
DNA: TGTGCCAGCAGTTCAAATAGCGGGGGGTCGGCCGAAGGGTTTTACGAGCAGTACTTC
CDR3: CASSSNSGGSAEGFYEQYF

D: TRBD2
J: TRBJ2-1
size: NA
V: TRBV29-1
DNA: TGCAGCGTTGAAGTGAGCGGGAGCTCCTACAATGAGCAGTTCTTC
CDR3: CSVEVSGSSYNEQFF

D: TRBD2
J: TRBJ2-1
size: once
V: TRBV27
DNA: TGTGCCAGCAGTTTTACCGGGACTAGTTATTTATATGAGCAGTTCTTC
CDR3: CASSFTGTSYLYEQFF

D: TRBD2
J: TRBJ2-7
size: once
V: TRBV28
DNA: TGTGCCAGCAGTTTCGTGGGGACTAGTACGTACTTC
CDR3: CASSFVGTSTYF

D: NA
J: TRBJ2-1
size: NA
V: TRBV28
DNA: TGTGCCAGCAGTTTAGGGTCAGGGGAGGTTGATGAGCAGTTCTTC
CDR3: CASSLGSGEVDEQFF

D: NA
J: TRBJ1-2
size: NA
V: TRBV15
DNA: TGTGCCACCAGCCTAGATACCCTGGACGGGGGAGGCTACACCTTC
CDR3: CATSLDTLDGGGYTF

D: NA
J: TRBJ2-1
size: NA
V: TRBV10-2
DNA: TGCGCCAGCAAGGGGAGCGACAATGAGCAGTTCTTC
CDR3: CASKGSDNEQFF

D: TRBD2
J: TRBJ2-5
size: once
V: TRBV11-3
DNA: TGTGCCAGCAGCCTCGGGACTAGCGGGGGCGAAGAGACCCAGTACTTC
CDR3: CASSLGTSGGEETQYF

D: NA
J: TRBJ2-6
size: once
V: TRBV9
DNA: TGTGCCAGCAGTCCCTCTGGGGCCAACGTCCTGACTTTC
CDR3: CASSPSGANVLTF

D: TRBD1
J: TRBJ1-1
size: NA
V: TRBV23-1
DNA: TGCGCCAGCAGACCGGACAGGGGGCTGGGCACTGAAGCTTTCTTT
CDR3: CASRPDRGLGTEAFF